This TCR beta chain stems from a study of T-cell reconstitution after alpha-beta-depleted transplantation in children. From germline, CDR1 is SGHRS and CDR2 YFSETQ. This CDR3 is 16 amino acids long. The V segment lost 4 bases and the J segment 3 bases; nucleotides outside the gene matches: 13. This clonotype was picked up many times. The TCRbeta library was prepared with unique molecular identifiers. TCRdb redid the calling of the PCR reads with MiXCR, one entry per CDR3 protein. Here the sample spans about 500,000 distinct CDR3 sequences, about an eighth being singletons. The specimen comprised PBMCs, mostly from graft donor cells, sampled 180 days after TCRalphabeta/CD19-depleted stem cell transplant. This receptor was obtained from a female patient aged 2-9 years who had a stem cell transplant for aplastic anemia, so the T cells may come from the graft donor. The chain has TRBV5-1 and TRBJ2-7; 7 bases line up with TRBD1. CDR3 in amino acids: CASSRQGKPLNYEQYF. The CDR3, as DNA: TGCGCCAGCAGCCGACAGGGAAAACCTCTTAACTACGAGCAGTACTTC.